This TCR beta chain is drawn from a study of glioma-infiltrating T cells. Study-level findings and limits: Shared blood CDR3 signature motifs marked patients with low tissue-blood divergence.

To note about this clonotype: Its antigen is unidentified.

Trimming cost V 6 bases and J 6 bases, with 16 bases left between them. This CDR3 is 14 amino acids long. Amplification of TCR alpha and beta CDR3 regions from RNA used iRepertoire nested multiplex PCR. TCRdb re-called the multiplex PCR reads with MiXCR, one entry per CDR3 protein. The table records 300,000 to 400,000 distinct CDR3 sequences, 41% of them present only once. Source material: glioma tissue, nonneoplastic brain tissue, or PBMCs (not recorded which). The chain has TRBV12-3 or TRBV12-4 and TRBJ2-3, with a possible D match to TRBD2 (6 bases). This TCR derives from a human donor with low-grade glioma or glioblastoma, undergoing nonglioma brain surgery, or in good health (not recorded which). DNA for the CDR3: TGTGCCAGCAGGGCCTGGGGGGAGAGGGATACGCAGTATTTT. As protein: CASRAWGERDTQYF.